Below, one TCR beta chain is given with its context. At one end the junction does not follow the germline gene, possibly because of a read error. The data were taken from a study of blood T cell repertoires in COVID-19. In the study overall: Specimens from acute and convalescent COVID-19 originated in the United States, Italy and Spain. Sources were T cells, B-cell-depleted T cells, or PBMCs; the material itself was cDNA or gDNA.

Study processing details: By means of reference gene primer amplification, nucleated cell counts were estimated. Generated by immunoSEQ multiplex PCR, the TCRdb table keeps only in-frame clones and is missing some. The V and J calls and clone size were taken over from that table, and D and trimming were inferred from the DNA. The data hold 300,000 or so clones, with roughly 90% observed a single time. The V gene's germline CDR1 is DFQATT and CDR2 SNEGSKA (reference sequence). The CDR3 extends over 11 amino acids. The source material was peripheral blood. The chain combines TRBV20-1 with TRBJ2-1; no clear D gene. The clonotype originates from a man between 18 and 35 years old who had recovered from COVID-19. The CDR3 sequence: CSARDPARSVF. CDR3 DNA sequence: TGCAGTGCTAGAGATCCGGCGCGAAGCGTCTTC.